This passage covers 6 T cell receptor beta chains from one sample sequenced in a study of cytomegalovirus exposure and HLA in healthy donors (dated by TCRdb to about 2017). Preparation of the library involved the immunoSEQ multiplex PCR assay. For the multiplex PCR, a mixture combining 60 forward primers for TCR Vbeta segments and 13 reverse primers for TCR Jbeta segments was used. Not all clones reach the TCRdb copy of this immuneACCESS table, which keeps in-frame sequences only. Checked studies attribute under half of the gap to unresolved V genes and leave the rest unexplained. This sample comprises 100,000 or so clones, over 75% of them detected only once. Clones ranked in the top ten supply around 2% of the sample. The specimen was PBMCs. All receptors derive from a man between 18 and 29 years old in good health and CMV-seronegative.

The chain recombines TRBV5-8 with TRBJ2-7; TRBD2 might be the D (6 bases). CDR1 is SGHTS and CDR2 is YDEGEE in the germline V gene. CDR3 length equals 13 residues. Trimming cost V 2 bases and J 7 bases, with 13 bases left between them. The CDR3 bases are TGTGCCAGCAGCTTAGGCTCTGGGAGGGAGCAGTACTTC. It codes for CASSLGSGREQYF.

The J gene is TRBJ2-7, the V gene TRBV7-2, with TRBD2 identical over 10 bases. The CDR3 runs to 15 residues. The germline V gene encodes CDR1 SGHTA and CDR2 FQGNSA. With V trimmed by 0 bases and J by 3 bases, 2 bases remained unmatched. CDR3 coding DNA: TGTGCCAGCAGCTTAGCGGCTAGCGGGGGCTACGAGCAGTACTTC. Residues: CASSLAASGGYEQYF.

This rearrangement joins TRBV20-1 to TRBJ2-3; possible D gene TRBD1, 6 bases. This CDR3 has 11 residues. Germline loops: CDR1 DFQATT, CDR2 SNEGSKA (reference sequence). The chain's CDR3 is CSVGQTDTQYF. CDR3 nucleotides: TGCAGCGTTGGACAGACAGATACGCAGTATTTT.

V usage is TRBV19 and J usage is TRBJ1-1; tentatively, D is TRBD1 (6 bases). Germline V gene sequence: CDR1 LNHDA, CDR2 SQIVND (reference sequence). The CDR3 has 14 residues. The V end lost 6 bases, the J end lost 0 bases, and 11 bases lay between the germline ends. The DNA of the CDR3 is TGTGCCAGTAGCTTCGGACAGATGAACACTGAAGCTTTCTTT. This sequence encodes CASSFGQMNTEAFF.

This clone was counted only a few times. This rearrangement joins TRBV28 to TRBJ1-2, with D maybe TRBD1 (5 bases). Germline CDR1 and CDR2: MDHEN and SYDVKM. CDR3 length: 14 amino acids. Deletions cut 8 bases from V and 4 bases from J, with 17 bases between. Here the CDR3 DNA reads TGTGCCAGCGCTTCTGAGGGACTACTCTATGGCTACACCTTC. This gives the protein CASASEGLLYGYTF.

This chain joins TRBV29-1 and TRBJ1-1; 8 nucleotides align to TRBD1. Per the germline V gene, CDR1 is SQVTM and CDR2 is ANQGSEA. This CDR3 contains 13 residues. V dropped 2 bases and J dropped 4; count of bases not matched to a gene: 3. CDR3 sequence (DNA): TGCAGCGTTGAACAGGGGGCTGGCACTGAAGCTTTCTTT. It specifies CSVEQGAGTEAFF.